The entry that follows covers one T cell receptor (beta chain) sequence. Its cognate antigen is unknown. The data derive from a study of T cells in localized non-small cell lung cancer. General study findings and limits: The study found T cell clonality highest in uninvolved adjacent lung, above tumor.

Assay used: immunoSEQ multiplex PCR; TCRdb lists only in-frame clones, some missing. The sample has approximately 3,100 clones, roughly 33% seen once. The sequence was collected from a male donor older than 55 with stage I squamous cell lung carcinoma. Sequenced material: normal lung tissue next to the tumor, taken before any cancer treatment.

The CDR3 nucleotides read TGCGCCAGCAGCTTCGGGACTACCTACAATGAGCAGTTCTTC. Protein product: CASSFGTTYNEQFF. This chain joins TRBV5-1 and TRBJ2-1, with 7 bases aligning to TRBD2. This CDR3 has 14 amino acids. CDR1 is SGHRS and CDR2 is YFSETQ in the germline V gene. V trimming: 2 bases; J trimming: 2 bases; junction bases outside the gene matches: 1.